The present T cell receptor beta chain was sequenced within a study of molecular identifiers for immune sequencing clone quantification. The authors built bulk TCR libraries by previously described methods with listed TCR primers. TCRdb ran MiXCR on the PCR reads and lists one entry per CDR3 protein. Of 63,000 or so distinct CDR3 sequences detected, around 17% appear once; the ten largest clones hold approximately 1.5%. Findings and caveats of the study: Clone sizes that are highly expanded could be underestimated when identical TCR molecules share a barcode. Beyond 20 RNA copies, clones held over 99% of effector molecules, compared with under 1% in naive cells.

In this sample, this clonotype turned up a few times. Its antigen is unknown. The CDR3 totals 13 residues. Germline V gene sequence: CDR1 SNHLY, CDR2 FYNNEI. Trimming removed 4 bases at V and 0 bases at J, with 7 bases between. The V call is TRBV2, the J call TRBJ2-7; D not certain. Specimen: naive CD8+ T cells from blood, with Jurkat cell RNA spiked in. Sample subset: FACS-sorted CD8+CD4-CCR7+CD45RA+ naive T cells. This clonotype was obtained from a human donor in good health. Some libraries in this study had Jurkat cell RNA spiked in. This CDR3 is CASSGVSSYEQYF. The CDR3 DNA follows: TGTGCCAGCAGTGGGGTAAGCTCCTACGAGCAGTACTTC.